This T cell receptor beta chain was sequenced for a study of T cell changes during pregnancy in multiple sclerosis (dated by TCRdb to about 2019). Describing the broader study: In women with multiple sclerosis, the researchers looked at how the T cell repertoire shifted as pregnancy progressed.

Libraries came from the immunoSEQ multiplex PCR assay. TCRdb carries this immuneACCESS record with in-frame sequences only. Its versions omit some clonotypes, under half of them owing to an unresolved V gene in the studies checked, with the rest unexplained. In this sample the table shows fewer than 110,000 clones, more than 85% of which occur a single time. The ten largest account for about 3.1% of the sample. A note on this clone: This receptor's antigen is unknown. No per-base quality is available; no much larger clone lies one base away.

V loses 6 bases at its end and J loses 6 bases; junction bases beyond the gene matches: 9. Reading the germline V gene gives CDR1 MDHEN and CDR2 SYDVKM. Its CDR3 holds 15 amino acids, cysteine through phenylalanine. Only the CDR3 portion is preserved as DNA: 45 bases, with reading frame beginning at the first base. Sequences were derived from peripheral blood, sampled in the second trimester of pregnancy. The sequence was collected from a female donor with multiple sclerosis, enrolled in a pregnancy study. The rearranged segments are TRBV28 and TRBJ1-5, and 9 bases in between align with TRBD1. The sequenced DNA is TGTGCCAGCAGCCGCGGGACAGGGTCGAGTCAGCCCCAGCATTTT. The encoded protein is CASSRGTGSSQPQHF.